Described below is a single TCR beta chain sequence and its context. Its antigen remains unknown. Time point reported: sample taken at primary tumor resection. No cells were sorted before sequencing. The whole RNA sequenced was extracted from tumor, nontumor lung or frozen PBMC. This sample stems from a study of spatial heterogeneity in lung cancer. The presence of a unique molecular identifier marked each TCR cDNA molecule. TCRdb re-called the 5' RACE reads through MiXCR, storing one row per CDR3 protein. The profile shows around 41,000 distinct CDR3 sequences, around 7% of them singletons. Overall study results and limits: In blood, ubiquitous expanded tumor TCRs appeared more at resection than follow-up.

Trimming removed 7 bases at V and 5 bases at J, with 17 bases between. CDR3 length: 14 amino acids. The V gene's germline CDR1 is SNHLY and CDR2 FYNNEI. The gene calls are TRBV2 and TRBJ2-5, with D possibly being TRBD2 (6 bases). The source is a female donor with early-stage non-small cell lung cancer. Sequenced here: PBMCs, sampled at surgery. The CDR3 region is CASTSTRSMETQYF. CDR3 nucleotides: TGTGCCAGCACCTCGACTAGAAGTATGGAGACCCAGTACTTC.